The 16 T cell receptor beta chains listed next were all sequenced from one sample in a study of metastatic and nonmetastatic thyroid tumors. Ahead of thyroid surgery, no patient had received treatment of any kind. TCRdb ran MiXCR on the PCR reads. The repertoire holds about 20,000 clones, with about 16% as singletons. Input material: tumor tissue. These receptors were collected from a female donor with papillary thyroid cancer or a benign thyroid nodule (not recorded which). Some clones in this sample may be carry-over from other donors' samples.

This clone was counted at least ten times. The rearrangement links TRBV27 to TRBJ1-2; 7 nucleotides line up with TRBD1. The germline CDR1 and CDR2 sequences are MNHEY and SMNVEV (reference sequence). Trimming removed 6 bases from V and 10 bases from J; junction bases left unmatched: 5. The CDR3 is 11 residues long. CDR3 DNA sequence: TGTGCCAGCAGACACAGGGGTGACTACACCTTC. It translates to CASRHRGDYTF.

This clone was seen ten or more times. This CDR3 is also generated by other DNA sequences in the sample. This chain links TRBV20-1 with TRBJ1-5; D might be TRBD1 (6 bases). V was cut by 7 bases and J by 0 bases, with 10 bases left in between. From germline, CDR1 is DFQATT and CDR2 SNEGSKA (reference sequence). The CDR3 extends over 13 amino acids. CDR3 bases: TGCAGTGGTACAGGGTCTAGCAATCAGCCCCAGCATTTT. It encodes CSGTGSSNQPQHF.

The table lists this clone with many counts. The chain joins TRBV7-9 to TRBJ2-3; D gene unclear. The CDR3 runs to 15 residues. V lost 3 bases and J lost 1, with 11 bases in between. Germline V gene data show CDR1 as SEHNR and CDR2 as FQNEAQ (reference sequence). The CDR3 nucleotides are TGTGCCAGCAGCTTCGGTAGGGAAGGCACAGATACGCAGTATTTT. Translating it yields CASSFGREGTDTQYF.

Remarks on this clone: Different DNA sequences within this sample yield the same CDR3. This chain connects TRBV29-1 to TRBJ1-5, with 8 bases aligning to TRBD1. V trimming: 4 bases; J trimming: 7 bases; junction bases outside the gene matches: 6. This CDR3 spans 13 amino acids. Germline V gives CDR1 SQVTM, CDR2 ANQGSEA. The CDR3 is CSVVGDRGQPQHF. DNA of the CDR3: TGCAGCGTTGTTGGTGACAGGGGCCAGCCCCAGCATTTT.

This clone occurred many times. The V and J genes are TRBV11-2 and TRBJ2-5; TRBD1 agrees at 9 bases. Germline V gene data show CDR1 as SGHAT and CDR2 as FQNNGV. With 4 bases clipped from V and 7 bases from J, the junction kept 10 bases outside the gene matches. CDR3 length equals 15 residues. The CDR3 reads CASSSITGGAGTQYF. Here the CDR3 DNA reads TGTGCCAGCAGCTCGATTACAGGGGGCGCGGGGACCCAGTACTTC.

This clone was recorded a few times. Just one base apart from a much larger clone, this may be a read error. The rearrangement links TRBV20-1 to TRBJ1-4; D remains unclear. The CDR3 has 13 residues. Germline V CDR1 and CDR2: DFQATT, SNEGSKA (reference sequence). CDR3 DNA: TGCAATGCTAGTGGGCCTGTTAATGAAAAACTGTTTTTT. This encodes CNASGPVNEKLFF.

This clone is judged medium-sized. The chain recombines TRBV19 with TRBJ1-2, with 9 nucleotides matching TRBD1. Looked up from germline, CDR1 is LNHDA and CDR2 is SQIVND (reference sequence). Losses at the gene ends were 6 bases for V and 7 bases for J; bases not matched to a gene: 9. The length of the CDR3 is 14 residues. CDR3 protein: CASRLQGAQSGYTF. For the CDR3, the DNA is TGTGCCAGTAGACTACAGGGGGCGCAGAGTGGCTACACCTTC.

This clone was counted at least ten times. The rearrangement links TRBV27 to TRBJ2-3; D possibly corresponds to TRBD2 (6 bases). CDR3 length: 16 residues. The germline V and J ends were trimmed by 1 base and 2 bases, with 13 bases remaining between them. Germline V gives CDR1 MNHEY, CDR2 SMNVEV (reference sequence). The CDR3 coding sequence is TGTGCCAGCAGTTTATACGGGAGAGCAGACACAGATACGCAGTATTTT. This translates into CASSLYGRADTDTQYF.

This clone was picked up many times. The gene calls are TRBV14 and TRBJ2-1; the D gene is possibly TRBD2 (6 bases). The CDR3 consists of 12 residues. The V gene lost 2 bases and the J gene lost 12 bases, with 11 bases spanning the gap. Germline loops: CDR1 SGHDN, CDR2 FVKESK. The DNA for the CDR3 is TGTGCCAGCAGCCAAAACCCCGGGGGGCAGTTCTTC. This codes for CASSQNPGGQFF.

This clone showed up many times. CDR3 amino acids: CASSSIPTSAQETQYF. For the CDR3, the DNA is TGTGCCAGCAGTTCAATCCCTACTAGCGCGCAAGAGACCCAGTACTTC. This rearrangement joins TRBV27 to TRBJ2-5, with 7 bases lining up with TRBD2. Germline V gene data show CDR1 as MNHEY and CDR2 as SMNVEV (reference sequence). Trimming removed 4 bases from V and 2 bases from J; junction bases left unmatched: 10. The CDR3 totals 16 residues.

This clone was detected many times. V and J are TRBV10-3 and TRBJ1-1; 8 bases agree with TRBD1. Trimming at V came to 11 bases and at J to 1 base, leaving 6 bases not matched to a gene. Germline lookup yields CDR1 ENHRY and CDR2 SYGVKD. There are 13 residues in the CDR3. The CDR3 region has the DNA TGTGCCTGCGACAGGGGCCAGAACACTGAAGCTTTCTTT. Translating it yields CACDRGQNTEAFF.

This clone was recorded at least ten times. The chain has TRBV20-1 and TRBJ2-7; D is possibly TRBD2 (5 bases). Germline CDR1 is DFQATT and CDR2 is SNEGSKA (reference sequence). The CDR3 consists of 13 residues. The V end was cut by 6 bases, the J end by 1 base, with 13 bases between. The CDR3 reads CSAEGGTSYEQYF. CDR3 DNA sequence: TGCAGTGCCGAGGGCGGAACATCCTACGAGCAGTACTTC.

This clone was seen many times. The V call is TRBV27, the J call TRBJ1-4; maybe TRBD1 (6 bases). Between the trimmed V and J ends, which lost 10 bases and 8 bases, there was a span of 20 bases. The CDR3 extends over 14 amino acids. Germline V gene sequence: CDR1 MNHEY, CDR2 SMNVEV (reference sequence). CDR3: CATRPWGRGEKLFF. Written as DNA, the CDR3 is TGTGCCACCCGCCCATGGGGCAGGGGAGAAAAACTGTTTTTT.

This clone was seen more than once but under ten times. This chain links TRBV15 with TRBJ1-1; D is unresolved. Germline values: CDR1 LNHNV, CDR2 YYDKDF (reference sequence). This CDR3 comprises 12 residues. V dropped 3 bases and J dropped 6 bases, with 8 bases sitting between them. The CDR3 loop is CATSRVGSEAFF. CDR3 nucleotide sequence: TGTGCCACCAGCAGGGTGGGGTCTGAAGCTTTCTTT.

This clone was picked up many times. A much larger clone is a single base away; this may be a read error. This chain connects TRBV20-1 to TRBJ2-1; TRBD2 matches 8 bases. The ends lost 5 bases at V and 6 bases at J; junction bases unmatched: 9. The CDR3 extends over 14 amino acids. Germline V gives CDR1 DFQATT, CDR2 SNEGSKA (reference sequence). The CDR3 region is CSAVTSASGNEQFF. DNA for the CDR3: TGCAGTGCTGTGACTAGCGCTTCTGGCAATGAGCAGTTCTTC.

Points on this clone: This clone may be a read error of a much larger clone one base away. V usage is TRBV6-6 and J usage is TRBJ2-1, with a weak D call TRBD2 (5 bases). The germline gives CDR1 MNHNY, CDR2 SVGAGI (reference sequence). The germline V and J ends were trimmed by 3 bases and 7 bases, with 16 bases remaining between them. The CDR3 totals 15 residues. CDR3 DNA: TGTGCCAGCAGTTATGCTTACAGTGGGAGTAATGAGCAGTTCTTC. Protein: CASSYAYSGSNEQFF.